Included here is one TCR beta chain sequence, with context. Its specificity is unknown. These data belong to a study of T cell responses to AZD1222 COVID-19 vaccine. Findings and caveats of the study: When two AZD1222 doses had been given, Spike-specific TCR breadth and depth rose. AZD1222 recipients seropositive at baseline numbered only 6 or 7.

The CDR3 length is 16 residues. This table comes from immunoSEQ multiplex PCR, and its TCRdb copy is limited to in-frame clones, with some not included. The sample has approximately 50,000 clones, 80% to 90% seen once; the top ten hold over 12%. The chain is built from TRBV21-1 and TRBJ1-6; the tabulated D call, TRBD1, remains unverified against the DNA. TRBV21-1 is designated a pseudogene. The sequence was collected from an adult in good health. The sequenced sample was peripheral blood, obtained on day 0 of AZD1222 vaccination. CDR3 residues: CASSERTVSRDSPLHF. The CDR3 DNA follows: TGTGCCAGCAGCGAAAGGACAGTGTCTAGGGATTCACCCCTCCACTTT.